This T cell receptor (beta chain) stems from a study of blood T cell repertoires in COVID-19. Across the whole study: Some COVID-19 samples were acute and others convalescent; all came from the United States, Italy and Spain.

Original data processing: For nucleated cells, counts were estimated from reference gene primer amplification. Clones were read by immunoSEQ multiplex PCR, and TCRdb kept only the in-frame ones, dropping some. The V and J calls and clone size come from that table; D and trimming were worked out from the DNA. The repertoire holds some 44,000 clones, with roughly nine tenths as singletons. Sequencing was carried out using peripheral blood. The TCR was taken from a man aged 45-65 years with active COVID-19.

Written as DNA, the CDR3 is TGTGCCAGCTCTATGGGGAGTAGCGGGAGCTCCTACAATGAGCAGTTCTTC. Translating it yields CASSMGSSGSSYNEQFF. The V and J genes are TRBV18 and TRBJ2-1, with 9 nucleotides matching TRBD2. There are 17 residues in the CDR3. Germline CDR1 reads KGHSH; CDR2 reads LQKENI. With V trimmed by 6 bases and J by 0 bases, 9 bases remained unmatched.